Below are 29 T cell receptor beta chains sequenced from a single sample in a study of CD8+CD57+ T cells in acquired aplastic anemia. It was patients with CD8+CD57+ cell expansion by flow cytometry who were chosen for sequencing. The use of genomic DNA as template underpinned the TCR beta VDJ and CDR3 profiling. MiXCR, applied by TCRdb to the reads, yields one record per CDR3 protein. The data hold hundreds of thousands of distinct CDR3 sequences, with less than 35% observed a single time. The sequencing sample was made of sorted CD4+, CD8+, or CD8+CD57+ T cells (not recorded which) from PBMCs. These receptors came from a human donor with aplastic anemia.

This clonotype was seen a few times. The chain employs TRBV12-3 or TRBV12-4 and TRBJ2-7, with TRBD1 identical over 8 bases. With 3 bases clipped from V and 3 bases from J, the junction kept 13 bases outside the gene matches. The CDR3 contains 17 residues. The CDR3 spells CASSLVGTGGSHYEQYF. The CDR3 coding sequence is TGTGCCAGCAGTTTGGTCGGTACAGGGGGATCCCACTACGAGCAGTACTTC.

In its sample, this clonotype was seen many times. Here the CDR3 DNA reads TGCAGCGTGGGACTAGCGGGGGGGATGGAGACCCAGTACTTC. Translated, it gives CSVGLAGGMETQYF. This chain joins TRBV29-1 and TRBJ2-5; 16 bases match TRBD2. Germline V gives CDR1 SQVTM, CDR2 ANQGSEA. The CDR3 covers 14 residues. Germline trimming cut 6 bases from V and 5 bases from J; bases unmatched to any gene: 3.

The chain combines TRBV29-1 with TRBJ1-2, with D perhaps matching TRBD1 (5 bases). Deletions cut 6 bases from V and 4 bases from J, with 12 bases between. Germline V lookup: CDR1 SQVTM, CDR2 ANQGSEA. The CDR3 totals 12 residues. The CDR3 is CSVESRGYGYTF. Here the CDR3 DNA reads TGCAGCGTGGAGTCAAGGGGCTATGGCTACACCTTC. Full variable domain (missing parts from reference TRBV29-1 and TRBJ1-2): SAVISQKPSRDICQRGTSLTIQCQVDSQVTMMFWYRQQPGQSLTLIATANQGSEATYESGFVIDKFPISRPNLTFSTLTVSNMSPEDSSIYLCSVESRGYGYTFGSGTRLTVV.

The V call is TRBV2, the J call TRBJ2-5, with D hard to call. CDR1 SNHLY and CDR2 FYNNEI come from the germline V gene. Trimming pared 11 bases from V and 3 bases from J, leaving 10 bases between. CDR3 length equals 11 residues. The CDR3 is CAPGQEETQYF. CDR3 DNA: TGTGCCCCCGGGCAGGAAGAGACCCAGTACTTC.

This clonotype was observed a handful of times. The chain employs TRBV30 and TRBJ1-6, with D possibly being TRBD1 (5 bases). Germline V gene lookup returns CDR1 GTSNPN and CDR2 SVGIG (reference sequence). V lost 4 bases to trimming and J lost 9 bases, with 19 bases between them. The CDR3 sequence is 15 residues long. CDR3 sequence reads: CAWTLGGGGGSPLHF. The CDR3 DNA is TGTGCCTGGACTCTCGGCGGGGGTGGGGGTTCACCCCTCCACTTT.

This chain joins TRBV30 and TRBJ2-1; D is perhaps TRBD1 (7 bases). The germline gives CDR1 GTSNPN, CDR2 SVGIG (reference sequence). This CDR3 is 15 amino acids long. The ends were cut back, 0 bases at V and 7 bases at J, with 16 bases in the middle. CDR3 DNA: TGTGCCTGGAGTGTAGGAGGGGGCGAAGGGAATGAGCAGTTCTTC. Its translation: CAWSVGGGEGNEQFF.

This clonotype was counted at least ten times. The chain carries TRBV7-9 and TRBJ1-2; the D is unclear. Germline CDR1 reads SEHNR; CDR2 reads FQNEAQ (reference sequence). The CDR3 runs 14 residues. The V gene lost 3 bases and the J gene lost 3 bases, with 11 bases spanning the gap. In DNA form, the CDR3 reads TGTGCCAGCAGCTTTAATACAAAGGACTATGGCTACACCTTC. Protein: CASSFNTKDYGYTF. The variable domain in full, completed from reference TRBV7-9 and TRBJ1-2, reads DTGVSQNPRHKITKRGQNVTFRCDPISEHNRLYWYRQTLGQGPEFLTYFQNEAQLEKSRLLSDRFSAERPKGSFSTLEIQRTEQGDSAMYLCASSFNTKDYGYTFGSGTRLTVV.

This clonotype was detected a few times. V gene TRBV2 combines with J gene TRBJ1-2; 9 bases are shared with TRBD1. Per the germline V gene, CDR1 is SNHLY and CDR2 is FYNNEI. The CDR3 loop spans 20 amino acids. Trimming removed 4 bases from V and 0 bases from J; junction bases left unmatched: 18. CDR3: CASSGRGQGFGLLANYGYTF. DNA of the CDR3: TGTGCCAGCAGTGGACGGGGACAGGGTTTTGGTTTGTTAGCTAACTATGGCTACACCTTC.

The V and J genes are TRBV13 and TRBJ1-3, with 8 bases lining up with TRBD1. Germline CDR1 reads PRHDT; CDR2 reads FYEKMQ (reference sequence). V lost 5 bases to trimming and J lost 3 bases; unmatched junction nucleotides: 9. The CDR3 is made up of 16 amino acids. CDR3 sequence reads: CASSLHPGQGGNTIYF. The CDR3, as DNA: TGTGCCAGCAGCCTGCACCCAGGACAGGGTGGAAACACCATATATTTT.

This clonotype was observed at least ten times. The V call is TRBV5-1, the J call TRBJ1-6, with D possibly being TRBD1 (5 bases). V was clipped by 5 bases and J by 8 bases, with 17 bases between them. Germline CDR1 and CDR2: SGHRS and YFSETQ. This CDR3 is built from 15 residues. CDR3 bases: TGCGCCAGCAGGCCGAGCAGGGTGGGTGATTCACCCCTCCACTTT. Encoded protein: CASRPSRVGDSPLHF.

V gene TRBV10-3 combines with J gene TRBJ1-2; D might be TRBD1 (5 bases). CDR3 length: 12 amino acids. Looked up from germline, CDR1 is ENHRY and CDR2 is SYGVKD. The V and J ends lost 6 bases and 6 bases respectively, with 11 bases between them. The CDR3 protein is CAISAQDNGYTF. CDR3 coding DNA: TGTGCCATCAGCGCACAGGACAATGGCTACACCTTC.

This clonotype came up once. A clone one base away is much larger, so this may be a read error. The chain is built from TRBV5-1 and TRBJ1-2; D possibly corresponds to TRBD1 (6 bases). There are 17 residues in the CDR3. CDR1 SGHRS and CDR2 YFSETQ come from the germline V gene. The CDR3 region is CASSAPRETGVNCGYTF. The CDR3 DNA follows: TGCGCCAGCAGCGCCCCGCGCGAGACAGGAGTTAACTGTGGCTACACCTTC.

This clonotype was counted many times. The chain has TRBV10-3 and TRBJ2-7; perhaps TRBD1 as D (7 bases). Germline CDR1 is ENHRY and CDR2 is SYGVKD. Trimming left V 2 bases short and J 7 bases short, with 15 bases between. CDR3 length: 14 amino acids. The CDR3 nucleotides read TGTGCCATCAGTGAGATAACAGGGGCGGGGGAGCAGTACTTC. Its protein is CAISEITGAGEQYF.

The genes are TRBV6-1 and TRBJ1-2; D may be TRBD1 (5 bases). The CDR3 sequence is 14 residues long. Trimming stripped 10 bases from V and 4 bases from J, with 19 bases between. Germline loops: CDR1 MNHNS, CDR2 SASEGT. In DNA form, the CDR3 reads TGTGCCACCACGGTCCGGCAAGGGGTCTATGGCTACACCTTC. It specifies CATTVRQGVYGYTF.

This clonotype was seen repeatedly, ten times or more. This sequence joins TRBV2 and TRBJ2-7, with TRBD2 matching 7 bases. The CDR3 has 13 residues. V shed 9 bases and J 0 bases; nucleotides not matched to a gene: 5. Germline V gene data show CDR1 as SNHLY and CDR2 as FYNNEI. The DNA of the CDR3 is TGTGCCAGTGGGGGGGGAGCCTCCTACGAGCAGTACTTC. Its protein is CASGGGASYEQYF.

This clonotype was recorded at least ten times. This CDR3 reads CASSGQSTNEKLFF. CDR3 DNA sequence: TGTGCCAGCAGCGGACAGTCAACTAATGAAAAACTGTTTTTT. The rearrangement joins TRBV2 to TRBJ1-4, with a tentative D call TRBD1 (6 bases). The CDR3 spans 14 residues. V was clipped by 6 bases and J by 0 bases, with 8 bases between them. CDR1 and CDR2 (germline): SNHLY, FYNNEI.

The V gene is TRBV6-1, the J gene TRBJ1-6, with 7 bases that match TRBD1. Trimming removed 7 bases from V and 4 bases from J; junction bases left unmatched: 7. The CDR3 consists of 15 residues. From germline, CDR1 is MNHNS and CDR2 SASEGT. CDR3 DNA sequence: TGTGCCAGCAATACCCCGGGACAGTATAATTCACCCCTCCACTTT. It translates to CASNTPGQYNSPLHF.

This clonotype has a count of ten or more. V gene TRBV7-2 combines with J gene TRBJ1-2; D might be TRBD1 (6 bases). Germline V gene sequence: CDR1 SGHTA, CDR2 FQGNSA. The length of the CDR3 is 14 residues. Trimming shortened V by 7 bases and J by 4 bases, and 16 bases separated the two germline ends. In DNA form, the CDR3 reads TGTGCCAGCACCCTACTGGGGGGCGTCTATGGCTACACCTTC. Its translation is CASTLLGGVYGYTF.

This clonotype came up a few times. The rearrangement links TRBV12-3 or TRBV12-4 to TRBJ2-7, with 7 bases identical to TRBD1. The CDR3 runs 13 residues. Trimming removed 5 bases from V and 4 bases from J; junction bases left unmatched: 5. CDR3 DNA: TGTGCCAGCAGTGAGACAGGGTGGTACGAGCAGTACTTC. Translation: CASSETGWYEQYF.

This rearrangement joins TRBV2 to TRBJ1-3; D gene ambiguous. The length of the CDR3 is 8 residues. Germline CDR1 reads SNHLY; CDR2 reads FYNNEI. Between the trimmed V and J ends, which lost 9 bases and 6 bases, there was a span of 0 bases. The CDR3 nucleotides are TGTGCCAGAAACACCATATATTTT. This encodes CARNTIYF. The full variable domain, completed using reference TRBV2 and TRBJ1-3, is EPEVTQTPSHQVTQMGQEVILRCVPISNHLYFYWYRQILGQKVEFLVSFYNNEISEKSEIFDDQFSVERPDGSNFTLKIRSTKLEDSAMYFCARNTIYFGEGSWLTVV.

This clonotype was counted many times. The chain employs TRBV19 and TRBJ2-7; D unclear. Trimming removed 6 bases from V and 11 bases from J, with 5 bases in between. Germline assignment: CDR1 LNHDA and CDR2 SQIVND (reference sequence). The CDR3 consists of 8 residues. CDR3 amino acids: CASSREYF. The CDR3, as DNA: TGTGCCAGTAGCCGGGAGTACTTC. The entire variable domain, with the rest obtained from reference TRBV19 and TRBJ2-7, is as follows: DGGITQSPKYLFRKEGQNVTLSCEQNLNHDAMYWYRQDPGQGLRLIYYSQIVNDFQKGDIAEGYSVSREKKESFPLTVTSAQKNPTAFYLCASSREYFGPGTRLTVT.

The chain combines TRBV5-4 with TRBJ1-4; a possible D gene is TRBD1 (5 bases). Germline-derived CDR1 and CDR2 are SGHNT and YYREEE (reference sequence). V was clipped by 0 bases and J by 4 bases, with 19 bases between them. This CDR3 has 18 amino acids. The CDR3 DNA follows: TGTGCCAGCAGCTTGGCAGGGCAGGGAGGAAAGGATAATGAAAAACTGTTTTTT. This sequence encodes CASSLAGQGGKDNEKLFF.

This clonotype was counted only a few times. This chain links TRBV11-2 with TRBJ2-5; 7 positions agree with TRBD2. The CDR3 runs to 16 residues. J lost 2 bases, V lost 5 bases, and 11 bases had no gene match. Looked up from germline, CDR1 is SGHAT and CDR2 is FQNNGV. The CDR3 protein is CASSPNSGNGQETQYF. CDR3 nucleotide sequence: TGTGCCAGCAGCCCGAACAGCGGGAACGGACAAGAGACCCAGTACTTC.

V and J are TRBV9 and TRBJ1-2, with D possibly matching TRBD1 (5 bases). The CDR3 contains 18 residues. Trimming took off 3 bases at V and 4 bases at J, with 25 bases between the two ends. CDR1 and CDR2 from the germline V gene are SGDLS and YYNGEE. The CDR3 is CASSARVSGLGDGYGYTF. The CDR3 DNA reads TGTGCCAGCAGCGCCAGAGTTTCGGGACTCGGAGACGGCTATGGCTACACCTTC. Full variable domain (outside the CDR3, taken from reference TRBV9 and TRBJ1-2): DSGVTQTPKHLITATGQRVTLRCSPRSGDLSVYWYQQSLDQGLQFLIQYYNGEERAKGNILERFSAQQFPDLHSELNLSSLELGDSALYFCASSARVSGLGDGYGYTFGSGTRLTVV.

The rearrangement uses TRBV25-1 and TRBJ2-1; possible D gene TRBD1, 6 bases. The V end was cut by 3 bases, the J end by 10 bases, with 16 bases between. This CDR3 comprises 14 residues. From germline, CDR1 is MGHDK and CDR2 SYGVNS. CDR3 coding DNA: TGTGCCAGCAGTGATGGATCCGGGACATACGAGCAGTTCTTC. Its translation: CASSDGSGTYEQFF.

The chain is built from TRBV11-3 and TRBJ2-1, with TRBD1 as a possible D gene (6 bases). The CDR3 is 14 residues long. Germline V gene sequence: CDR1 SGHNT, CDR2 YENEEA. V shed 1 base and J shed 4 bases, with 8 bases lying between them. The chain's CDR3 is CASSLGQEYNEQFF. In DNA, the CDR3 is TGTGCCAGCAGCTTAGGACAGGAGTACAATGAGCAGTTCTTC.

This clonotype was seen a few times. J is TRBJ1-2 and V is TRBV3-1, with 8 bases aligning to TRBD1. Germline CDR1 and CDR2: LGHDT and YNNKEL (reference sequence). This CDR3 is built from 15 residues. The ends lost 0 bases at V and 4 bases at J; junction bases unmatched: 4. This chain's CDR3 is CASSQDGQGTYGYTF. The CDR3 DNA is TGTGCCAGCAGCCAAGATGGACAGGGAACCTATGGCTACACCTTC. Based on the CDR3 plus reference TRBV3-1 and TRBJ1-2, the full variable domain is DTAVSQTPKYLVTQMGNDKSIKCEQNLGHDTMYWYKQDSKKFLKIMFSYNNKELIINETVPNRFSPKSPDKAHLNLHINSLELGDSAVYFCASSQDGQGTYGYTFGSGTRLTVV.

This clonotype was picked up many times. V is TRBV29-1 and J is TRBJ1-1; maybe TRBD1 (6 bases). Trimming took off 7 bases at V and 6 bases at J, with 21 bases between the two ends. Looked up from germline, CDR1 is SQVTM and CDR2 is ANQGSEA. The CDR3 contains 14 residues. DNA for the CDR3: TGCAGCGCCAAAGAAGGGGGGGCGTTTTCTGAAGCTTTCTTT. It translates to CSAKEGGAFSEAFF. The full variable domain, its missing parts supplied by reference TRBV29-1 and TRBJ1-1, is SAVISQKPSRDICQRGTSLTIQCQVDSQVTMMFWYRQQPGQSLTLIATANQGSEATYESGFVIDKFPISRPNLTFSTLTVSNMSPEDSSIYLCSAKEGGAFSEAFFGQGTRLTVV.

The genes are TRBV6-5 and TRBJ2-7, with D perhaps TRBD2 (5 bases). The CDR3 is made up of 16 amino acids. The germline CDR1 and CDR2 sequences are MNHEY and SVGAGI. The V gene lost 0 bases and the J gene lost 0 bases, with 12 bases spanning the gap. Here the CDR3 DNA reads TGTGCCAGCAGTTACTCGATCGGGGAGAGCTCCTACGAGCAGTACTTC. It codes for CASSYSIGESSYEQYF.